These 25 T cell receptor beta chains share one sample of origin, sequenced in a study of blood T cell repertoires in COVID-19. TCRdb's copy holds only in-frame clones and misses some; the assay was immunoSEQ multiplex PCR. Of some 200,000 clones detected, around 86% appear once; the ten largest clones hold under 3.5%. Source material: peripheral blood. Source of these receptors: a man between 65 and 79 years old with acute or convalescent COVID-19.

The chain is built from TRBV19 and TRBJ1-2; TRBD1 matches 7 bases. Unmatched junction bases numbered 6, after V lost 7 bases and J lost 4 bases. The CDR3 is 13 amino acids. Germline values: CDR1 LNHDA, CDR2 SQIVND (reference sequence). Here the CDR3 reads CASKDRRSYGYTF. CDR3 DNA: TGTGCCAGTAAGGACAGGCGGTCCTATGGCTACACCTTC.

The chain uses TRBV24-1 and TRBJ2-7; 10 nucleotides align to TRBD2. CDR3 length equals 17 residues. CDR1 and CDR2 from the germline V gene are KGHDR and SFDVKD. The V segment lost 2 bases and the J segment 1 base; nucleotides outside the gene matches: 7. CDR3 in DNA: TGTGCCACCAGTGATTCCTGGGCTAGCGGGGGTTCCTACGAGCAGTACTTC. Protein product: CATSDSWASGGSYEQYF.

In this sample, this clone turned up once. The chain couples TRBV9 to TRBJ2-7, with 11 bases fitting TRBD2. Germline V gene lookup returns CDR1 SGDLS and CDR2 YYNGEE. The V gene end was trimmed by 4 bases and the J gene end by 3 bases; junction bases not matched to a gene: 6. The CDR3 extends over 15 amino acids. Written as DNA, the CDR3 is TGTGCCAGCAGCCCTACCCTAGCGGGGGGCTACGAGCAGTACTTC. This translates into CASSPTLAGGYEQYF. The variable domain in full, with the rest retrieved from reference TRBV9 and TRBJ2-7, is DSGVTQTPKHLITATGQRVTLRCSPRSGDLSVYWYQQSLDQGLQFLIQYYNGEERAKGNILERFSAQQFPDLHSELNLSSLELGDSALYFCASSPTLAGGYEQYFGPGTRLTVT.

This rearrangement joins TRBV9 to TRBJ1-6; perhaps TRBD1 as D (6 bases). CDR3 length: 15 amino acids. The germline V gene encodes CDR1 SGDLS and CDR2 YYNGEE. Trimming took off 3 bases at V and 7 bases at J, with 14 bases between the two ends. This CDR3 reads CASSATRGSNSPLHF. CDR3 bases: TGTGCCAGCAGCGCCACCAGGGGTTCAAATTCACCCCTCCACTTT.

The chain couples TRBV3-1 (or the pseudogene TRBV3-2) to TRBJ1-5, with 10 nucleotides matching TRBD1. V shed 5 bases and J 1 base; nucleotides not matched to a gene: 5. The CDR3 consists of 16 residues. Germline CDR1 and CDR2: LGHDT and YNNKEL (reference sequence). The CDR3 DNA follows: TGTGCCAGCAGCATGACAGGGGGCTGGAGCAATCAGCCCCAGCATTTT. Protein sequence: CASSMTGGWSNQPQHF.

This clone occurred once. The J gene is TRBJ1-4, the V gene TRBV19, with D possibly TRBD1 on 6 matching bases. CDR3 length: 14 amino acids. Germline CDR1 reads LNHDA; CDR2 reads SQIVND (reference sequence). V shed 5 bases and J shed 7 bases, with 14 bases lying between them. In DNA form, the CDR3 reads TGTGCCAGTAGTCCCCGAGGGGGTGGTGAAAAACTGTTTTTT. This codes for CASSPRGGGEKLFF.

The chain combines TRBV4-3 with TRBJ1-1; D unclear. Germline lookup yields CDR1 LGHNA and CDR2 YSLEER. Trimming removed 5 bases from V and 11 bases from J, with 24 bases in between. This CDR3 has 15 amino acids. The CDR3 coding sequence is TGCGCCAGCAGCTATACCAAGATAGACCGAGGGTCGGCTTTCTTT. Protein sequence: CASSYTKIDRGSAFF.

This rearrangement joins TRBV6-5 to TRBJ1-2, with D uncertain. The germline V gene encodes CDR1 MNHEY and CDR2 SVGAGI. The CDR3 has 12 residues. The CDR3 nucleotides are TGTGGGGTGAGGGCTGCTAACTATGGCTACACCTTC. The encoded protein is CGVRAANYGYTF.

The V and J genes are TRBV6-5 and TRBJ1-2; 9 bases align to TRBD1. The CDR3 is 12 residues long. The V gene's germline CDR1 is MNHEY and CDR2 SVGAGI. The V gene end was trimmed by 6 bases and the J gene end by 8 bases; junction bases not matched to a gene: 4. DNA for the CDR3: TGTGCCAGCAGGGAGGGACAGGGAGGCTACACCTTC. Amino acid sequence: CASREGQGGYTF.

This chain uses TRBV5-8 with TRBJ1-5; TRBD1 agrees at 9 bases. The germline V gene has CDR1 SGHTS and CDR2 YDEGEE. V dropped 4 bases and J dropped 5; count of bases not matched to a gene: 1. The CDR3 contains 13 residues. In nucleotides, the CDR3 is TGTGCCAGCAGCCGGGACAGGGATCAGCCCCAGCATTTT. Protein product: CASSRDRDQPQHF.

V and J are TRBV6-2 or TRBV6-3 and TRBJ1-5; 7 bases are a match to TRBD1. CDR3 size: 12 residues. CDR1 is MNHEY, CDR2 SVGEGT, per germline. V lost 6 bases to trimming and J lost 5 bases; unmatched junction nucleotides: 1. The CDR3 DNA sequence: TGTGCCAGCAGCGACAGGGATCAGCCCCAGCATTTT. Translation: CASSDRDQPQHF.

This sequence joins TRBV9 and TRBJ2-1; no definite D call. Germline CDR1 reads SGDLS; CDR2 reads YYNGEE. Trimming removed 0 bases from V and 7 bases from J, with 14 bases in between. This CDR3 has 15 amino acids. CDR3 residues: CASSVGPPYANEQFF. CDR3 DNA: TGTGCCAGCAGCGTAGGCCCCCCATACGCGAATGAGCAGTTCTTC.

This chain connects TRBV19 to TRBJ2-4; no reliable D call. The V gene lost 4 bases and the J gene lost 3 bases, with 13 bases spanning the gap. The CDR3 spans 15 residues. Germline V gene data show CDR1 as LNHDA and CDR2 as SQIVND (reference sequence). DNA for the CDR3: TGTGCCAGTAGTACCCCACGAGAGCGCAAAAACATTCAGTACTTC. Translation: CASSTPRERKNIQYF.

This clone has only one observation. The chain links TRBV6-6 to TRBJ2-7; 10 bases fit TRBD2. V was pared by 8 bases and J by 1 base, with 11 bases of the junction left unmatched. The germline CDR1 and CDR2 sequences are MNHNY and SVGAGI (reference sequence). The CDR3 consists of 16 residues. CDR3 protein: CASRTPLAGASYEQYF. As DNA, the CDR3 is TGTGCCAGCCGTACTCCCCTAGCGGGGGCATCCTACGAGCAGTACTTC.

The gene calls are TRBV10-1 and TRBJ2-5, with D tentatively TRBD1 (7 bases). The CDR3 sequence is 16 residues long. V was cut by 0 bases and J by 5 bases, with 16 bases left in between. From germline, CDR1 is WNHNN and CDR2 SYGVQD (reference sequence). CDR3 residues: CASSESVEGARETQYF. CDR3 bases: TGCGCCAGCAGTGAGTCTGTGGAGGGGGCGCGGGAGACCCAGTACTTC.

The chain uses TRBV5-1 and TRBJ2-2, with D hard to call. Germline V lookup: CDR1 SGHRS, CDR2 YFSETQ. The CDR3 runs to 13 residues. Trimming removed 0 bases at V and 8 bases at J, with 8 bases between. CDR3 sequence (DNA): TGCGCCAGCAGCTTGGGGGCGATGGGGGAGCTGTTTTTT. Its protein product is CASSLGAMGELFF.

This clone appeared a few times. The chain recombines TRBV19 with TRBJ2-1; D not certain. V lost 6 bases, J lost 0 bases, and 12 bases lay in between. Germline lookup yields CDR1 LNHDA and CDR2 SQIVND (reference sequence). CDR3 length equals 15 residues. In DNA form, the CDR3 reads TGTGCCAGTAGGGCGTACAGTCTCTCCTACAATGAGCAGTTCTTC. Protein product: CASRAYSLSYNEQFF.

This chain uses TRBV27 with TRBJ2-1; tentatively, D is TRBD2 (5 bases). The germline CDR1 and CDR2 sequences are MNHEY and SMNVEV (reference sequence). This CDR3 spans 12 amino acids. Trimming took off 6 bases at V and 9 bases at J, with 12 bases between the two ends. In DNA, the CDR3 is TGTGCCAGCAGAGAGTCACGGGGTGAGCAGTTCTTC. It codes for CASRESRGEQFF.

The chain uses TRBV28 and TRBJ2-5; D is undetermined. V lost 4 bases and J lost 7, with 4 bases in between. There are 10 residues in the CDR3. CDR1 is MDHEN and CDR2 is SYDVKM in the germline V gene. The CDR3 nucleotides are TGTGCCAGCAGTTACGGGACCCAGTACTTC. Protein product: CASSYGTQYF.

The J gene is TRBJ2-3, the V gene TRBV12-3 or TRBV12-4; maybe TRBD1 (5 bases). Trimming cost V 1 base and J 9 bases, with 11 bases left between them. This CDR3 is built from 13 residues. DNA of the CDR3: TGTGCCAGCAGTTTAGACAGGCAGAACACGCAGTATTTT. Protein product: CASSLDRQNTQYF.

The CDR3 loop is CASSSRDTGYGYTF. Here the CDR3 DNA reads TGTGCCAGCAGCTCGCGCGACACTGGATATGGCTACACCTTC. The chain carries TRBV7-8 and TRBJ1-2; no firm D call. The germline gives CDR1 SGHVS, CDR2 FQNEAQ. Trimming stripped 4 bases from V and 5 bases from J, with 14 bases between. This CDR3 contains 14 residues.

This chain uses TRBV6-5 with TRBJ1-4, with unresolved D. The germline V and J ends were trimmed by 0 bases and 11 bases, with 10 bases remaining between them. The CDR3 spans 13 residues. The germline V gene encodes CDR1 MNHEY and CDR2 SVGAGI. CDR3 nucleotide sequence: TGTGCCAGCAGTTACTCGGGTTCGGGGAAACTGTTTTTT. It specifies CASSYSGSGKLFF.

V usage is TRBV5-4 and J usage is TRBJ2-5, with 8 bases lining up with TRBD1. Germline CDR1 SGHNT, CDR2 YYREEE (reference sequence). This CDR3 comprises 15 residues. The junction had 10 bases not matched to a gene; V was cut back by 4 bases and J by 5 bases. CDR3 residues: CASSGTGDLQETQYF. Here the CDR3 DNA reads TGTGCCAGCAGCGGGACAGGAGATTTGCAGGAGACCCAGTACTTC.

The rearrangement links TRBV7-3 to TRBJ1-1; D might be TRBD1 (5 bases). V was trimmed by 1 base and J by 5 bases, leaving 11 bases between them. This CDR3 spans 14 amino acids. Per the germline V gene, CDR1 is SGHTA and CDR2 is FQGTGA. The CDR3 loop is CASSLNQGGTEAFF. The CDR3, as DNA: TGTGCCAGCAGCTTAAATCAGGGAGGGACTGAAGCTTTCTTT. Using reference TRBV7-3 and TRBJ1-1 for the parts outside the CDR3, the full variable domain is GAGVSQTPSNKVTEKGKYVELRCDPISGHTALYWYRQSLGQGPEFLIYFQGTGAADDSGLPNDRFFAVRPEGSVSTLKIQRTERGDSAVYLCASSLNQGGTEAFFGQGTRLTVV.

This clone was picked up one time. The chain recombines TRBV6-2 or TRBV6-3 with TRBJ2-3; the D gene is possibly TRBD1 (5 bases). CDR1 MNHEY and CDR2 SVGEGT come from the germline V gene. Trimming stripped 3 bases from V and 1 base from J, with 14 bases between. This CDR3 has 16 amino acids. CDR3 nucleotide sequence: TGTGCCAGCAGTTATCAGGGCACCCTAGGCACAGATACGCAGTATTTT. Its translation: CASSYQGTLGTDTQYF.